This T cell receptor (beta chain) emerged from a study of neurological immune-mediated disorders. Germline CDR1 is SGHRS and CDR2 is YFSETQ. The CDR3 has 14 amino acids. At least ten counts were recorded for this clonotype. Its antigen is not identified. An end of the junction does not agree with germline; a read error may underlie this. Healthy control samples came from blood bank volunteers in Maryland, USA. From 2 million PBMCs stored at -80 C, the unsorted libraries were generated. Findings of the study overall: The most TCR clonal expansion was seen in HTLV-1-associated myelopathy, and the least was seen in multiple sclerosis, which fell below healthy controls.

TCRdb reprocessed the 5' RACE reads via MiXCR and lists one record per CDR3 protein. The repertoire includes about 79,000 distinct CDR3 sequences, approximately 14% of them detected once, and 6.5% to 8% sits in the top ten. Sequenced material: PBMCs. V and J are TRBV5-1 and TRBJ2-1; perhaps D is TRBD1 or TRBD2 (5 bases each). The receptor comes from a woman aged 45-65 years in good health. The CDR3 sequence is CASSPGTSHNEQFF. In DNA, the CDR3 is TGCGCCAGCAGCCCTGGGACCTCCCACAATGAGCAGTTCTTC.